These 3 T cell receptor beta chains originate from one sample sequenced in a study of T cells after somatic rescue of genetic block (TCRdb year 2020). The protocol used for the library was the immunoSEQ multiplex PCR assay. TCRdb limited this immuneACCESS table to in-frame rearrangements with V and J called. A share of clones is missing; checked studies link under half to unresolved V genes, and the rest is unexplained. The sample table shows under 15,000 clones, and around 72% are seen once. Roughly 20% of the sample is in the top ten clones. Sequencing was performed on peripheral blood mononuclear cells (PBMCs). Every receptor here comes from a boy between 10 and 17 years old.

The chain recombines TRBV6-5 with TRBJ2-7, with D tentatively TRBD2 (6 bases). Germline lookup yields CDR1 MNHEY and CDR2 SVGAGI. Trimming took 6 bases from V and 4 from J, leaving 10 bases between them. The CDR3 runs to 12 residues. CDR3 DNA: TGTGCCAGCAGGGAGGGGTTTTACGAGCAGTACTTC. Translation: CASREGFYEQYF.

The chain joins TRBV19 to TRBJ1-6, with D maybe TRBD1 (5 bases). The germline V gene has CDR1 LNHDA and CDR2 SQIVND (reference sequence). The length of the CDR3 is 14 residues. Between the trimmed V and J ends, which lost 8 bases and 1 base, there was a span of 9 bases. In DNA form, the CDR3 reads TGTGCCAGTTCGGGGGGTTCCTATAATTCACCCCTCCACTTT. Translation gives CASSGGSYNSPLHF.

This clone was counted a few times. The chain uses TRBV7-2 and TRBJ1-5; 7 nucleotides align to TRBD1. Germline loops: CDR1 SGHTA, CDR2 FQGNSA. This CDR3 has 13 amino acids. V lost 5 bases and J lost 5; bases outside the gene matches: 3. In DNA form, the CDR3 reads TGTGCCAGCAGCCCGGACAGGCATCAGCCCCAGCATTTT. Its protein product is CASSPDRHQPQHF.